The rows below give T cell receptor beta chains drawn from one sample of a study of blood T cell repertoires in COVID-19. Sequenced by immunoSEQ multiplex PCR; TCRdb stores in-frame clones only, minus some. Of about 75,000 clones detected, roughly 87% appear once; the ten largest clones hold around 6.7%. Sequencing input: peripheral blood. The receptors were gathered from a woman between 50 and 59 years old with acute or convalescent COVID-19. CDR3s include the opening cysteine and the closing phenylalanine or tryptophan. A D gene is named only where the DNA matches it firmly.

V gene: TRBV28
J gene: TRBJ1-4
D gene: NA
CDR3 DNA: TGTGCCAGCAGTCCGTGGGCTCGTACCGAAAAACTGTTTTTT
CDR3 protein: CASSPWARTEKLFF

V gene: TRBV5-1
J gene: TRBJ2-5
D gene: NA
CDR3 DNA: TGCGCCAGCAGACCAGGGGGGCAAGAGACCCAGTACTTC
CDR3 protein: CASRPGGQETQYF

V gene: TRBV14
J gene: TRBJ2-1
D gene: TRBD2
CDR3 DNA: TGTGCCAGCAGCCAACGTAGCGGGGGGGTGAATGAGCAGTTCTTC
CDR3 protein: CASSQRSGGVNEQFF

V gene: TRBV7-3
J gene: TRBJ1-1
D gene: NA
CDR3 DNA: TGTGCCAGCAGCTTAACCTACAGGACGAACACTGAAGCTTTCTTT
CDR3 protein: CASSLTYRTNTEAFF

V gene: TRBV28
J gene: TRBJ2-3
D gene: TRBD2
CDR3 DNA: TGTGCCAGCAGCTTAGCGGGGCCCCCAGGTACGCAGTATTTT
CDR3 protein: CASSLAGPPGTQYF

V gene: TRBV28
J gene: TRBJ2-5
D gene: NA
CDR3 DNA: TGTGCCAGCAGGCGTACCATGGAGACCCAGTACTTC
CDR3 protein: CASRRTMETQYF

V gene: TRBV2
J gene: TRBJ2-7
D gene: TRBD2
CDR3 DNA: TGTGCCAGCGCAGACCCCCGGGGGGTTTCCTACGAGCAGTACTTC
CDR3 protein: CASADPRGVSYEQYF

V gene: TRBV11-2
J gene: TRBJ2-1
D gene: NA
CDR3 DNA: TGTGCCAGCAGCTTAGGGCGGGACTTATACAATGAGCAGTTCTTC
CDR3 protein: CASSLGRDLYNEQFF

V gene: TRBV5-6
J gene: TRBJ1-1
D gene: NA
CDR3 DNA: TGTGCCAGCAGTCCAGGGGCCGCTGAAGCTTTCTTT
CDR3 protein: CASSPGAAEAFF

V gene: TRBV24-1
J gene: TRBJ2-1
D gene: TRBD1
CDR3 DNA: TGTGCCACCAGTGATCCAACCGGGACAGAAGTCTACAATGAGCAGTTCTTC
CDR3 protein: CATSDPTGTEVYNEQFF